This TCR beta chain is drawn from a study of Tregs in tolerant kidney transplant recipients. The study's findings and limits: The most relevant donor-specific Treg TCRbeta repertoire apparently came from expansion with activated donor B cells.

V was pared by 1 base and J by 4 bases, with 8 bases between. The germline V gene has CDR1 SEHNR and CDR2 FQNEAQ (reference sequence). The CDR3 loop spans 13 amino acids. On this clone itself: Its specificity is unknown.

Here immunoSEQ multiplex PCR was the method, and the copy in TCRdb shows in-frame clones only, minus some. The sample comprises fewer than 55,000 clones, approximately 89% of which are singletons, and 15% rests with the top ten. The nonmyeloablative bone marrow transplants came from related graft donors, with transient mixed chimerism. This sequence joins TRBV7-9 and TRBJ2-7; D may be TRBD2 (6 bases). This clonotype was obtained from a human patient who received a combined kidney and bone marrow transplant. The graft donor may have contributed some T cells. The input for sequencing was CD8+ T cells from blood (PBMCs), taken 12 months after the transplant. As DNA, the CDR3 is TGTGCCAGCAGCTTAGGGGACTGGTACGAGCAGTACTTC. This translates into CASSLGDWYEQYF.